The 27 T cell receptor beta chains below were found in one sample sequenced in a study of T cells in Graves' hyperthyroidism and ophthalmopathy. Researchers amplified the TCR beta CDR3 regions from RNA transcripts. With the HTBI primer set, the TCR CDR3 went through a first round of RT-PCR. TCRdb redid the calling of the multiplex PCR reads with MiXCR, one entry per CDR3 protein. The sample records approximately 630,000 distinct CDR3 sequences, around 15% being singletons. The specimen sequenced was blood. All receptors derive from a woman aged 25 to 39 with Graves' hyperthyroidism.

This clonotype was found many times. The genes are TRBV30 and TRBJ2-1; 7 bases map to TRBD2. The CDR3 extends over 19 amino acids. Per the germline V gene, CDR1 is GTSNPN and CDR2 is SVGIG (reference sequence). J lost 0 bases, V lost 2 bases, and 16 bases had no gene match. This chain's CDR3 is CAWSSAPLAEWSSYNEQFF. Here the CDR3 DNA reads TGTGCCTGGAGTTCCGCCCCCCTAGCGGAGTGGAGCTCCTACAATGAGCAGTTCTTC. The complete variable domain, with remaining parts taken from reference TRBV30 and TRBJ2-1, reads SQTIHQWPATLVQPVGSPLSLECTVEGTSNPNLYWYRQAAGRGLQLLFYSVGIGQISSEVPQNLSASRPQDRQFILSSKKLLLSDSGFYLCAWSSAPLAEWSSYNEQFFGPGTRLTVL.

This clonotype was counted at least ten times. This chain uses TRBV5-1 with TRBJ2-3; possible D gene TRBD2, 7 bases. The CDR3 spans 13 residues. The germline V and J ends were trimmed by 6 bases and 6 bases, with 14 bases remaining between them. The germline gives CDR1 SGHRS, CDR2 YFSETQ. CDR3 bases: TGCGCCAGCACCGTGGAGGGGGGGGATACGCAGTATTTT. Translation gives CASTVEGGDTQYF.

There are many counts of this clonotype. The chain joins TRBV2 to TRBJ1-1; no definite D call. Germline V gene data show CDR1 as SNHLY and CDR2 as FYNNEI. The V end lost 7 bases, the J end lost 4 bases, and 13 bases lay between the germline ends. The CDR3 covers 13 residues. CDR3 sequence: CASMGQSATEAFF. Here the CDR3 DNA reads TGTGCCAGCATGGGCCAGTCGGCCACTGAAGCTTTCTTT.

The table lists this clonotype with many counts. This sequence joins TRBV2 and TRBJ2-1; D is possibly TRBD2 (5 bases). The V gene lost 2 bases and the J gene lost 6 bases, with 11 bases spanning the gap. This CDR3 is 14 amino acids long. CDR1 is SNHLY, CDR2 FYNNEI, per germline. CDR3 protein: CASSELEGSNEQFF. The DNA for the CDR3 is TGTGCCAGCAGTGAATTAGAGGGTTCCAATGAGCAGTTCTTC.

The chain carries TRBV29-1 and TRBJ1-3; D is undetermined. The V end was cut by 4 bases, the J end by 0 bases, with 10 bases between. Per the germline V gene, CDR1 is SQVTM and CDR2 is ANQGSEA. This CDR3 is built from 14 residues. The CDR3 coding sequence is TGCAGCGTTGGAGTCGGGATCTCTGGAAACACCATATATTTT. Protein sequence: CSVGVGISGNTIYF.

The rearrangement uses TRBV5-6 and TRBJ2-1; 7 bases agree with TRBD2. CDR1 is SGHDT, CDR2 YYEEEE, per germline. V trimming: 0 bases; J trimming: 10 bases; junction bases outside the gene matches: 4. The CDR3 is made up of 13 amino acids. The CDR3, as DNA: TGTGCCAGCAGCTTGGGCAGGCGGGAGGAGCAGTTCTTC. This translates into CASSLGRREEQFF.

The table lists this clonotype with a few counts. The chain employs TRBV11-2 and TRBJ2-7; 11 nucleotides agree with TRBD1. CDR3 length: 14 residues. Unmatched junction bases numbered 6, after V lost 7 bases and J lost 4 bases. CDR1 SGHAT and CDR2 FQNNGV come from the germline V gene. CDR3 sequence: CASTLGTGGYEQYF. DNA of the CDR3: TGTGCCAGCACCCTCGGGACAGGGGGTTACGAGCAGTACTTC. The variable domain in full, completed from reference TRBV11-2 and TRBJ2-7, reads EAGVAQSPRYKIIEKRQSVAFWCNPISGHATLYWYQQILGQGPKLLIQFQNNGVVDDSQLPKDRFSAERLKGVDSTLKIQPAKLEDSAVYLCASTLGTGGYEQYFGPGTRLTVT.

V is TRBV12-3 or TRBV12-4 and J is TRBJ1-2; possibly TRBD1 for D (5 bases). Trimming left V 1 base short and J 8 bases short, with 14 bases between. This CDR3 is built from 14 residues. Here the CDR3 DNA reads TGTGCCAGCAGTTTAGAGGCCTGGGGGTACGGCTACACCTTC. Encoded protein: CASSLEAWGYGYTF.

This clonotype was observed many times. V is TRBV3-1 and J is TRBJ1-1; D uncertain. Trimming left V 0 bases short and J 1 base short, with 6 bases between. Germline V gene lookup returns CDR1 LGHDT and CDR2 YNNKEL (reference sequence). The CDR3 length is 14 residues. The CDR3 is CASSQDWGNTEAFF. The DNA for the CDR3 is TGTGCCAGCAGCCAAGATTGGGGGAACACTGAAGCTTTCTTT.

Ten or more counts support this clonotype. The V gene is TRBV7-8, the J gene TRBJ2-7; 10 bases are shared with TRBD1. V lost 3 bases, J lost 5 bases, and 1 base stayed unmatched. This CDR3 spans 13 amino acids. Germline CDR1 is SGHVS and CDR2 is FQNEAQ. The CDR3 nucleotides read TGTGCCAGCAGCTTTGGGACAGGGGACGAGCAGTACTTC. Amino acid sequence: CASSFGTGDEQYF.

Details on this clonotype: A much larger clonotype is one base distant, so this may be a read error. As the CDR3 is not closed by the conserved phenylalanine or tryptophan, this likely results from a read error. This chain links TRBV28 with TRBJ1-5; D is undetermined. CDR1 and CDR2 (germline): MDHEN, SYDVKM. The CDR3 totals 14 residues. V gave up 5 bases and J gave up 3 bases, with 11 bases separating them. This CDR3 is CASSPRESNQPQHL. The CDR3 bases are TGTGCCAGCAGTCCAAGGGAGTCCAATCAGCCCCAGCATCTT.

This clonotype was observed many times. This chain joins TRBV11-2 and TRBJ2-5; 7 bases map to TRBD1. V was clipped by 5 bases and J by 5 bases; unmatched bases: 5. Germline V gives CDR1 SGHAT, CDR2 FQNNGV. The CDR3 has 13 amino acids. CDR3 sequence: CASSRTGAETQYF. CDR3 DNA: TGTGCCAGCAGCCGCACAGGGGCCGAGACCCAGTACTTC.

The chain employs TRBV20-1 and TRBJ2-2; D possibly matches TRBD1 or TRBD2 (5 bases each). The germline V and J ends were trimmed by 5 bases and 6 bases, with 19 bases remaining between them. From germline, CDR1 is DFQATT and CDR2 SNEGSKA (reference sequence). The CDR3 contains 15 residues. Written as DNA, the CDR3 is TGCAGTGCTCCCGTGGGTTCCCCGGGGCCCGGGGAGCTGTTTTTT. As protein: CSAPVGSPGPGELFF.

The chain has TRBV6-9 and TRBJ2-1, with 9 bases identical to TRBD1. Germline-derived CDR1 and CDR2 are MNHGY and SVAAGI. Trimming removed 3 bases from V and 9 bases from J; junction bases left unmatched: 12. The CDR3 loop spans 16 amino acids. The CDR3 nucleotides read TGTGCCAGCAGTTACGGTACCGGGACAGGGTTGACTGAGCAGTTCTTC. Encoded protein: CASSYGTGTGLTEQFF.

This clonotype was picked up a small number of times. The V and J genes are TRBV12-5 and TRBJ2-1, with 7 bases lining up with TRBD2. J gave up 8 bases and V 3 bases, and 13 bases lay outside the gene matches. CDR1 and CDR2 from the germline V gene are LGHNT and FRNRAP. The CDR3 extends over 16 amino acids. CDR3 residues: CASGFSPGGLVDEQFF. The CDR3 DNA is TGTGCTAGTGGTTTTTCTCCGGGAGGACTAGTCGATGAGCAGTTCTTC.

This clonotype was recorded many times. The chain has TRBV7-2 and TRBJ2-7; the D is unclear. V was trimmed by 3 bases and J by 4 bases, leaving 7 bases between them. The CDR3 contains 12 residues. From germline, CDR1 is SGHTA and CDR2 FQGNSA. In DNA form, the CDR3 reads TGTGCCAGCAGCTTTGTCCCTTACGAGCAGTACTTC. Amino acid sequence: CASSFVPYEQYF.

This clonotype turned up a few times. The chain is built from TRBV9 and TRBJ2-1; tentative D call: TRBD2 (6 bases). CDR3 length: 14 amino acids. In germline, CDR1 is SGDLS, CDR2 YYNGEE. Trimming shortened V by 3 bases and J by 4 bases, and 11 bases separated the two germline ends. CDR3 nucleotide sequence: TGTGCCAGCAGCGACGGGACTCGATACAATGAGCAGTTCTTC. This gives the protein CASSDGTRYNEQFF.

This clonotype was detected a few times. The chain couples TRBV20-1 to TRBJ2-1, with D maybe TRBD2 (5 bases). Trimming took off 0 bases at V and 9 bases at J, with 9 bases between the two ends. The CDR3 runs 12 residues. Germline CDR1 and CDR2: DFQATT and SNEGSKA (reference sequence). This CDR3 reads CSARDVGAEQFF. The CDR3 nucleotides read TGCAGTGCTAGAGATGTGGGAGCTGAGCAGTTCTTC.

The V call is TRBV19, the J call TRBJ2-7; 9 bases are shared with TRBD2. From germline, CDR1 is LNHDA and CDR2 SQIVND (reference sequence). CDR3 length: 14 residues. Unmatched junction bases numbered 6, after V lost 4 bases and J lost 5 bases. CDR3 residues: CASSNAGGPHEQYF. CDR3 in DNA: TGTGCCAGTAGTAATGCGGGAGGGCCGCACGAGCAGTACTTC.

In its sample, this clonotype was seen many times. V gene TRBV11-2 combines with J gene TRBJ2-5; tentatively, D is TRBD2 (5 bases). The CDR3 consists of 12 residues. With 7 bases removed from V and 10 bases from J, the gap between germline ends came to 16 bases. From germline, CDR1 is SGHAT and CDR2 FQNNGV. The CDR3 nucleotides are TGTGCCAGCACCTCTACCGAGGGTCGCCAGTACTTC. As protein: CASTSTEGRQYF.

This clonotype was counted only a few times. The rearrangement links TRBV20-1 to TRBJ2-5; tentative D call: TRBD2 (5 bases). The CDR3 is 11 amino acids. Per germline, CDR1 DFQATT and CDR2 SNEGSKA (reference sequence). V gave up 0 bases and J gave up 11 bases, with 10 bases separating them. CDR3 DNA: TGCAGTGCTAGAGAAGGGAGAGGACAGTACTTC. Its protein product is CSAREGRGQYF.

CDR3 residues: CASSFPDRVISAGELFF. For the CDR3, the DNA is TGTGCCAGCAGCTTCCCGGACAGGGTGATTAGCGCCGGGGAGCTGTTTTTT. The chain couples TRBV11-2 to TRBJ2-2; 8 nucleotides line up with TRBD1. The trim removed 3 bases at V and 6 bases at J, leaving 12 bases unmatched. Germline V gene data show CDR1 as SGHAT and CDR2 as FQNNGV. This CDR3 is 17 amino acids long.

This clonotype was seen ten or more times. The CDR3, as DNA: TGTGCCAGCAGCAATCGGACGAGAAACACTGAAGCTTTCTTT. It codes for CASSNRTRNTEAFF. The V and J genes are TRBV3-1 and TRBJ1-1; no reliable D call. The CDR3 sequence is 14 residues long. Trimming pared 5 bases from V and 2 bases from J, leaving 12 bases between. CDR1 and CDR2 (germline): LGHDT, YNNKEL (reference sequence).

For the CDR3, the DNA is TGTGCCAGCAGCGAAGTGGACAATGAGCAGTTCTTC. It encodes CASSEVDNEQFF. J is TRBJ2-1 and V is TRBV6-2 or TRBV6-3; no definite D call. The CDR3 runs 12 residues. With 6 bases removed from V and 5 bases from J, the gap between germline ends came to 8 bases. Germline CDR1 MNHEY, CDR2 SVGEGT.

This clonotype was counted between two and nine times. The chain combines TRBV7-2 with TRBJ1-2, with 9 positions matching TRBD1. Looked up from germline, CDR1 is SGHTA and CDR2 is FQGNSA. Trimming cost V 5 bases and J 7 bases; bases outside gene matches: 11. CDR3 length: 15 amino acids. The CDR3 loop reads CASSDRDRVSGGYTF. The CDR3 coding sequence is TGTGCCAGCAGCGACCGGGACAGGGTTTCGGGTGGCTACACCTTC.

This clonotype was counted many times. The chain couples TRBV6-1 to TRBJ1-1; 9 nucleotides agree with TRBD1. Germline V gene data show CDR1 as MNHNS and CDR2 as SASEGT. CDR3 size: 14 residues. J was trimmed by 4 bases and V by 6 bases; bases with no gene match: 6. The CDR3 sequence: CASRKQGATTEAFF. As DNA, the CDR3 is TGTGCCAGCAGAAAACAGGGGGCGACCACTGAAGCTTTCTTT.

This clonotype appeared many times. The chain recombines TRBV7-8 with TRBJ1-4; D gene ambiguous. CDR3 length: 15 residues. V was pared by 2 bases and J by 0 bases, with 7 bases between. Germline V CDR1 and CDR2: SGHVS, FQNEAQ. As DNA, the CDR3 is TGTGCCAGCAGCTTATCAGGAACAACTAATGAAAAACTGTTTTTT. Protein sequence: CASSLSGTTNEKLFF.